These T cell receptor beta chains were read from a single sample in a study of CD8 T cells in Susac syndrome. TCRdb re-analysed the immunoSEQ multiplex PCR reads in MiXCR, keeping a single row per CDR3 protein. The sample holds hundreds of thousands of distinct CDR3 sequences; less than 95% are singletons and the top ten take about 0.14%. Material: CD4+ T cells from PBMCs. The receptors come from a human donor with Susac syndrome. The CDR3 runs from the conserved cysteine through the conserved F or W. The D gene is left open where the match is weak. Clone size is stated in some rows and not others, as once, few, many or a class when expanded.

J gene	D gene	V gene	clone size	CDR3 protein	CDR3 DNA
TRBJ1-4	TRBD1	TRBV6-6	NA	CASSYPGTGNEKLFF	TGTGCCAGCAGTTACCCCGGGACAGGGAATGAAAAACTGTTTTTT
TRBJ1-6	NA	TRBV18	NA	CASRPEGKSPLHF	TGTGCCAGCCGCCCTGAGGGGAAGTCACCCCTCCACTTT
TRBJ2-3	TRBD2	TRBV29-1	NA	CSVRLAGGTDTQYF	TGCAGCGTCCGCCTAGCGGGAGGCACAGATACGCAGTATTTT
TRBJ1-4	NA	TRBV6-1	NA	CASSEALADNEKLFF	TGTGCCAGCAGTGAAGCGCTAGCGGATAATGAAAAACTGTTTTTT
TRBJ2-1	TRBD2	TRBV4-3	NA	CASSQGPTSGGLYNEQFF	TGCGCCAGCAGCCAAGGTCCGACTAGCGGGGGTCTCTACAATGAGCAGTTCTTC
TRBJ1-4	TRBD1	TRBV3-1	NA	CASESTGTREKLFF	TGTGCCAGCGAGTCGACAGGGACTCGGGAAAAACTGTTTTTT
TRBJ1-1	TRBD1	TRBV12-3/TRBV12-4	NA	CASSHRDQTGGAEAFF	TGTGCCAGCAGTCACCGGGATCAGACAGGGGGGGCTGAAGCTTTCTTT
TRBJ1-3	NA	TRBV7-8	NA	CASSLARSSSGNTIYF	TGTGCCAGCAGCTTAGCGCGCAGCAGCTCTGGAAACACCATATATTTT
TRBJ2-1	NA	TRBV27	NA	CATHWGGGADEQFF	TGTGCCACCCACTGGGGTGGGGGGGCCGATGAGCAGTTCTTC
TRBJ1-1	NA	TRBV20-1	NA	CSAPDDVKAFF	TGCAGCGCGCCTGATGACGTAAAAGCTTTCTTT
TRBJ1-1	NA	TRBV3-1	NA	CASSQGGVGTEAFF	TGTGCCAGCAGCCAAGGGGGGGTGGGGACTGAAGCTTTCTTT
TRBJ2-2	TRBD1	TRBV6-1	NA	CASTRTGTGNTGELFF	TGTGCCAGCACAAGGACCGGGACAGGAAACACCGGGGAGCTGTTTTTT
TRBJ1-2	NA	TRBV5-1	NA	CASSLSLSQGNYGYTF	TGCGCCAGCAGCCTCTCCCTTTCCCAGGGTAACTATGGCTACACCTTC
TRBJ2-2	NA	TRBV10-3	NA	CAVGGAGELFF	TGTGCCGTGGGCGGGGCCGGGGAGCTGTTTTTT
TRBJ1-2	NA	TRBV11-2	once	CASSLGPVYGYTF	TGTGCCAGCAGCTTAGGACCGGTCTATGGCTACACCTTC
TRBJ1-2	NA	TRBV12-3/TRBV12-4	NA	CASTPGANNYGYTF	TGTGCCAGCACCCCCGGGGCAAATAACTATGGCTACACCTTC
TRBJ1-1	TRBD1	TRBV27	NA	CASSLFTGVANTEAFF	TGTGCCAGCAGTTTATTTACAGGGGTCGCGAACACTGAAGCTTTCTTT
TRBJ2-6	NA	TRBV5-6	NA	CASSFFMNRSGANVLTF	TGTGCCAGCAGCTTTTTCATGAATCGCTCTGGGGCCAACGTCCTGACTTTC
TRBJ2-7	TRBD2	TRBV20-1	NA	CSADTPAGVAINEQYF	TGCAGTGCGGACACCCCGGCGGGAGTAGCGATAAACGAGCAGTACTTC
TRBJ2-7	NA	TRBV6-5	NA	CASSFLGVGEQYF	TGTGCCAGCAGTTTCTTGGGCGTTGGGGAGCAGTACTTC
TRBJ2-3	TRBD1	TRBV5-4	NA	CASSLMTGTGGKDTQYF	TGTGCCAGCAGCCTCATGACCGGGACAGGGGGCAAAGATACGCAGTATTTT
TRBJ2-5	NA	TRBV20-1	once	CSARGGRVETQYF	TGCAGTGCTAGAGGGGGTCGTGTAGAGACCCAGTACTTC
TRBJ1-2	TRBD1	TRBV12-3/TRBV12-4	few	CASSFGQGGGYTF	TGTGCCAGCAGTTTCGGACAGGGGGGCGGCTACACCTTC
TRBJ1-5	NA	TRBV3-1	NA	CASSIPGQPQHF	TGTGCCAGCAGCATCCCAGGGCAGCCCCAGCATTTT
TRBJ2-3	NA	TRBV19	NA	CASSLGRTDTQYF	TGTGCCAGCAGCTTGGGACGGACAGATACGCAGTATTTT
TRBJ2-6	NA	TRBV20-1	NA	CSAPVGGAGANVLTF	TGCAGTGCTCCCGTCGGAGGGGCTGGGGCCAACGTCCTGACTTTC
TRBJ2-3	NA	TRBV6-2/TRBV6-3	NA	CASSYSDRSDTQYF	TGTGCCAGCAGTTACTCGGACAGATCGGATACGCAGTATTTT
TRBJ2-4	TRBD1	TRBV12-3/TRBV12-4	NA	CASSLGQRQAKNIQYF	TGTGCCAGCAGTTTGGGACAGAGGCAAGCCAAAAACATTCAGTACTTC
TRBJ1-5	TRBD1	TRBV28	NA	CASRGTGFSQPQHF	TGTGCCAGCAGGGGGACAGGGTTCAGCCAGCCCCAGCATTTT
TRBJ2-3	NA	TRBV12-3/TRBV12-4	NA	CASSFGSSGPTDTQYF	TGTGCCAGCAGTTTCGGGTCCAGCGGACCCACAGATACGCAGTATTTT
TRBJ1-5	NA	TRBV4-1	NA	CASSQGQGINQPQHF	TGCGCCAGCAGCCAAGGGCAGGGGATCAATCAGCCCCAGCATTTT
TRBJ1-1	NA	TRBV30	NA	CAFHREGTEAFF	TGTGCCTTTCACAGGGAGGGAACTGAAGCTTTCTTT
TRBJ1-1	NA	TRBV5-5	once	CASSLEGEFGAFF	TGTGCCAGCAGCTTGGAGGGGGAGTTTGGAGCTTTCTTT
TRBJ2-3	NA	TRBV29-1	NA	CSVEPGGADTQYF	TGCAGCGTTGAACCCGGGGGCGCAGATACGCAGTATTTT
TRBJ1-2	NA	TRBV6-2/TRBV6-3	NA	CASSYGADGYTF	TGTGCCAGCAGTTACGGGGCTGACGGCTACACCTTC
TRBJ1-5	NA	TRBV6-1	NA	CASSRSYNQPQHF	TGTGCCAGCAGCAGAAGTTACAATCAGCCCCAGCATTTT
TRBJ2-5	TRBD2	TRBV7-7	NA	CASSLAAGGQETQYF	TGTGCTAGCAGCTTAGCGGCGGGGGGCCAAGAGACCCAGTACTTC
TRBJ2-2	NA	TRBV20-1	NA	CSARGPFTGELFF	TGCAGTGCTAGAGGCCCGTTCACCGGGGAGCTGTTTTTT
TRBJ2-5	NA	TRBV7-9	once	CASTKGITGEETQYF	TGTGCCAGCACCAAGGGGATTACGGGAGAAGAGACCCAGTACTTC
TRBJ2-7	TRBD2	TRBV12-3/TRBV12-4	few	CASSLTGGSYEQYF	TGTGCCAGCAGTTTAACGGGGGGCTCCTACGAGCAGTACTTC
TRBJ2-6	NA	TRBV6-5	NA	CASSYSGRSGSGANVLTF	TGTGCCAGCAGTTACTCGGGCAGATCCGGCTCTGGGGCCAACGTCCTGACTTTC
TRBJ1-1	NA	TRBV7-2	NA	CASSLSPTEAFF	TGTGCCAGCAGCTTGAGTCCCACTGAAGCTTTCTTT
TRBJ2-5	NA	TRBV2	NA	CASSELRGGKETQYF	TGTGCCAGCAGCGAACTCCGAGGGGGGAAGGAGACCCAGTACTTC
TRBJ1-5	NA	TRBV7-9	NA	CASSTHGQPNQPQHF	TGTGCCAGCAGCACCCATGGACAGCCCAATCAGCCCCAGCATTTT
TRBJ2-4	TRBD1	TRBV20-1	NA	CSARDRTGRNIQYF	TGCAGTGCTAGAGATCGGACAGGGAGAAACATTCAGTACTTC
TRBJ1-2	NA	TRBV3-1	NA	CASSQAGPSIYGYTF	TGTGCCAGCAGCCAAGCTGGACCGAGTATCTATGGCTACACCTTC
TRBJ2-2	TRBD1	TRBV7-3	NA	CASSLIGTGGTGELFF	TGTGCCAGCAGCTTAATCGGGACAGGGGGCACCGGGGAGCTGTTTTTT
TRBJ2-2	NA	TRBV5-1	once	CASSSLASTELFF	TGCGCCAGCAGCTCGCTGGCCAGTACCGAGCTGTTTTTT
TRBJ2-2	NA	TRBV9	NA	CASRAPTRERNTGELFF	TGTGCCAGCAGGGCTCCCACTAGAGAAAGGAACACCGGGGAGCTGTTTTTT